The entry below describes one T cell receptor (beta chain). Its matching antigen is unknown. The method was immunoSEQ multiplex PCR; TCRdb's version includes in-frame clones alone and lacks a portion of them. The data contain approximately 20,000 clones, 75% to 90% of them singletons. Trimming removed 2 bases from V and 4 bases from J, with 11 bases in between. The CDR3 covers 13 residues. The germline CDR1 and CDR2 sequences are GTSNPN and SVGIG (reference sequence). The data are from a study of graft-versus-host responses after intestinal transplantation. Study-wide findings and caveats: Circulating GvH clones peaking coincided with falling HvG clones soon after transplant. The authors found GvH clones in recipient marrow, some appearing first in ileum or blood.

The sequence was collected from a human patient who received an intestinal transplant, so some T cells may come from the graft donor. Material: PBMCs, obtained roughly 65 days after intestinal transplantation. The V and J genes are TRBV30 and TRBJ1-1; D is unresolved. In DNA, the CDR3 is TGTGCCTGGAGTTTATTAATGGGCACTGAAGCTTTCTTT. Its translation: CAWSLLMGTEAFF.